Below, 11 T cell receptor beta chains from the same sample are listed, as sequenced in a study of blood T cell repertoires in COVID-19. Assay used: immunoSEQ multiplex PCR; TCRdb lists only in-frame clones, some missing. The repertoire has a few hundred thousand clones, around 89% of them found once; the top ten carry around 15%. What was sequenced was PBMCs or T cells enriched from blood (not recorded which). These receptors were collected from a man aged 25 to 45 who had been exposed to COVID-19.

The V gene is TRBV5-1, the J gene TRBJ2-7; no clear D. The ends were cut back, 4 bases at V and 2 bases at J, with 13 bases in the middle. Germline V gene data show CDR1 as SGHRS and CDR2 as YFSETQ. The CDR3 runs to 14 residues. The CDR3 spells CASSPAGWTYEQYF. The CDR3 DNA reads as TGCGCCAGCAGCCCCGCCGGGTGGACCTACGAGCAGTACTTC. Complete variable domain (other parts from reference TRBV5-1 and TRBJ2-7): KAGVTQTPRYLIKTRGQQVTLSCSPISGHRSVSWYQQTPGQGLQFLFEYFSETQRNKGNFPGRFSGRQFSNSRSEMNVSTLELGDSALYLCASSPAGWTYEQYFGPGTRLTVT.

This sequence joins TRBV19 and TRBJ1-5, with TRBD1 matching over 8 bases. CDR3 size: 16 residues. Germline values: CDR1 LNHDA, CDR2 SQIVND (reference sequence). The V and J ends lost 5 bases and 2 bases, in that order; junction bases with no gene match: 8. CDR3 in amino acids: CASSVQGGGGNQPQHF. The CDR3 DNA reads TGTGCCAGTAGTGTACAGGGGGGTGGCGGCAATCAGCCCCAGCATTTT.

The chain links TRBV27 to TRBJ2-5; D is unclear. The V end lost 3 bases, the J end lost 1 base, and 12 bases lay between the germline ends. This CDR3 has 15 residues. CDR1 MNHEY and CDR2 SMNVEV come from the germline V gene (reference sequence). The CDR3 here is CASSFCQRFQETQYF. CDR3 in DNA: TGTGCCAGCAGTTTTTGTCAGCGCTTCCAAGAGACCCAGTACTTC.

The rearrangement links TRBV6-5 to TRBJ2-1; TRBD2 might be the D (6 bases). The V end was cut by 4 bases, the J end by 6 bases, with 19 bases between. This CDR3 has 16 amino acids. Germline CDR1 and CDR2: MNHEY and SVGAGI. The CDR3 region has the DNA TGTGCCAGCAGTTTTCTCGCGGGAAGAGGGGCCAATGAGCAGTTCTTC. Its protein is CASSFLAGRGANEQFF.

The chain carries TRBV19 and TRBJ1-5, with TRBD1 identical over 9 bases. Germline CDR1 and CDR2: LNHDA and SQIVND (reference sequence). With 1 base clipped from V and 4 bases from J, the junction kept 2 bases outside the gene matches. The CDR3 is 15 amino acids. Here the CDR3 reads CASSIGGQGNQPQHF. CDR3 nucleotides: TGTGCCAGTAGTATAGGGGGACAGGGAAATCAGCCCCAGCATTTT.

A single count supports this clone. Here the CDR3 DNA reads TGTGCCAGCAGCTTAGATCCTAGCATGTCAGATACGCAGTATTTT. This gives the protein CASSLDPSMSDTQYF. This chain connects TRBV11-3 to TRBJ2-3, with D possibly matching TRBD2 (5 bases). Trimming cost V 0 bases and J 4 bases, with 11 bases left between them. The germline V gene has CDR1 SGHNT and CDR2 YENEEA. The CDR3 loop spans 15 amino acids. The entire variable domain, with the rest obtained from reference TRBV11-3 and TRBJ2-3, is as follows: EAGVVQSPRYKIIEKKQPVAFWCNPISGHNTLYWYLQNLGQGPELLIRYENEEAVDDSQLPKDRFSAERLKGVDSTLKIQPAELGDSAVYLCASSLDPSMSDTQYFGPGTRLTVL.

The rearrangement links TRBV5-1 to TRBJ2-7; 8 bases fit TRBD2. Germline V gene data show CDR1 as SGHRS and CDR2 as YFSETQ. The CDR3 spans 14 residues. Unmatched junction bases numbered 3, after V lost 4 bases and J lost 0 bases. The CDR3 spells CASSREGSSYEQYF. The DNA of the CDR3 is TGCGCCAGCAGCCGGGAGGGGAGCTCCTACGAGCAGTACTTC.

The chain carries TRBV11-2 and TRBJ1-1; D gene unclear. The germline V and J ends were trimmed by 4 bases and 5 bases, with 2 bases remaining between them. CDR1 is SGHAT, CDR2 FQNNGV, per germline. The CDR3 spans 10 residues. The CDR3 protein is CASSSTEAFF. DNA of the CDR3: TGTGCCAGCAGCTCGACTGAAGCTTTCTTT.

This clone showed up just once. V usage is TRBV4-3 and J usage is TRBJ1-6; D may be TRBD1 (5 bases). The CDR3 extends over 17 amino acids. Germline assignment: CDR1 LGHNA and CDR2 YSLEER. The V end was cut by 4 bases, the J end by 0 bases, with 13 bases between. The DNA of the CDR3 is TGCGCCAGCAGCCGACAGACGAAGAGCTCCTATAATTCACCCCTCCACTTT. Its protein product is CASSRQTKSSYNSPLHF.

V gene TRBV5-6 combines with J gene TRBJ1-6; D may be TRBD1 (6 bases). CDR3 length equals 16 residues. Germline V gives CDR1 SGHDT, CDR2 YYEEEE. V lost 4 bases, J lost 2 bases, and 13 bases lay in between. The CDR3 region is CASSPVTGTYNSPLHF. The CDR3 nucleotides are TGTGCCAGCAGCCCAGTTACAGGGACCTATAATTCACCCCTCCACTTT.

The CDR3 DNA reads TGTGCCAGCAGCCAAGAAGGTGGGACAGGGTATGGCTACACCTTC. Protein product: CASSQEGGTGYGYTF. This chain links TRBV4-2 with TRBJ1-2; 9 bases align to TRBD1. The CDR3 extends over 15 amino acids. J gave up 5 bases and V 0 bases, and 4 bases lay outside the gene matches. Per germline, CDR1 LGHNA and CDR2 YNFKEQ.